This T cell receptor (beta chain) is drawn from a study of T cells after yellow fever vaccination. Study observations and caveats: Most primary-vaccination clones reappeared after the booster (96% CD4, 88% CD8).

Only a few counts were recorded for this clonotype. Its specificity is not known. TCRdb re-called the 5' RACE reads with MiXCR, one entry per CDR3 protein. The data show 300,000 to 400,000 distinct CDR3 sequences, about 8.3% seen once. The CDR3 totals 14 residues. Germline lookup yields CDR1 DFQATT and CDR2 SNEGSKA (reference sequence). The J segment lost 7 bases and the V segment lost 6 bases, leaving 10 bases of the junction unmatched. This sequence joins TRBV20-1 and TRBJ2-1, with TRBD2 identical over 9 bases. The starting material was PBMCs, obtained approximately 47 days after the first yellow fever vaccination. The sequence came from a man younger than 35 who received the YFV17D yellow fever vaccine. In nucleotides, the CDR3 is TGCAGTGCCGCCGCAGCGGGGGGTCGGAATGAGCAGTTCTTC. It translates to CSAAAAGGRNEQFF.